This T cell receptor beta chain originates from a study of OX40 agonist ivuxolimab in advanced cancers. Broader study findings: The mean number of expanded clones was higher in CD8+ T cells than in CD4+. Some nonresponders also had low normalized T-cell clonal expansion.

Patients were excluded for autoimmune disease history or systemic immunosuppression. At cycle 4 day 1, cycle 7 day 1, and baseline, blood was sampled. Sequencing was performed with immunoSEQ multiplex PCR; in TCRdb, only in-frame clones are kept and a portion is missing. The sample includes about 40,000 clones, about 79% of them seen just once. The CDR3 is 13 residues long. V shed 1 base and J shed 3 bases, with 7 bases lying between them. Germline V gives CDR1 SGHTA, CDR2 FQGNSA. Turning to this clone: Its specificity is not known.

The chain carries TRBV7-2 and TRBJ2-7; the D is unclear. This specimen was CD4+ or CD8+ T cells sorted from blood, taken in a trial of the OX40 agonist ivuxolimab. The sequence was collected from an adult with an advanced solid tumor such as melanoma, head and neck, liver or kidney cancer. This chain's CDR3 is CASSLGVGYEQYF. The DNA of the CDR3 is TGTGCCAGCAGCTTAGGGGTGGGCTACGAGCAGTACTTC.